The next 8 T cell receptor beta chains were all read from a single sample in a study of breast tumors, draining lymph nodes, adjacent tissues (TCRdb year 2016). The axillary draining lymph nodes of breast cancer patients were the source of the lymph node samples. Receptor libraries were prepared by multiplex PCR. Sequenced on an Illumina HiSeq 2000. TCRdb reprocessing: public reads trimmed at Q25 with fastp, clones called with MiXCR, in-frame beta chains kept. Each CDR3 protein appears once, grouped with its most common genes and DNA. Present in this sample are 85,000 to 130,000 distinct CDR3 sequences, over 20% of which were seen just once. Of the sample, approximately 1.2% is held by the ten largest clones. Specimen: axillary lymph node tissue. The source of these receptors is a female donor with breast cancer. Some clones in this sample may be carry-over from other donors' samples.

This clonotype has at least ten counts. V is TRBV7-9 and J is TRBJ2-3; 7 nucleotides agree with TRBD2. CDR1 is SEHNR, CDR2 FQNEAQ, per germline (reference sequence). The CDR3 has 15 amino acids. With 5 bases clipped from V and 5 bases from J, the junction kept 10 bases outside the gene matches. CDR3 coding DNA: TGTGCCAGCAGCACTAGCGCCTCAGCACTAGATACGCAGTATTTT. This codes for CASSTSASALDTQYF. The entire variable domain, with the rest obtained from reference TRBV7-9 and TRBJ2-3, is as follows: DTGVSQNPRHKITKRGQNVTFRCDPISEHNRLYWYRQTLGQGPEFLTYFQNEAQLEKSRLLSDRFSAERPKGSFSTLEIQRTEQGDSAMYLCASSTSASALDTQYFGPGTRLTVL.

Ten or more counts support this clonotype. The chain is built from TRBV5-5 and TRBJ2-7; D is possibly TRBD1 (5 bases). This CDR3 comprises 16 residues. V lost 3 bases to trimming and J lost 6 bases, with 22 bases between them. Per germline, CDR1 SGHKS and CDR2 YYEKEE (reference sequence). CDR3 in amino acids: CASSSMARAGASEQYF. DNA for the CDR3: TGTGCCAGCAGCTCGATGGCCCGGGCTGGGGCCTCCGAGCAGTACTTC.

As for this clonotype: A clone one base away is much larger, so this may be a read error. Written as DNA, the CDR3 is TGTGCCAGCAGCCAGAACGCCTACGAGCAGTACTTC. It encodes CASSQNAYEQYF. The gene calls are TRBV5-6 and TRBJ2-7; no clear D gene. Trimming shortened V by 4 bases and J by 2 bases, and 7 bases separated the two germline ends. CDR1 SGHDT and CDR2 YYEEEE come from the germline V gene. This CDR3 comprises 12 residues.

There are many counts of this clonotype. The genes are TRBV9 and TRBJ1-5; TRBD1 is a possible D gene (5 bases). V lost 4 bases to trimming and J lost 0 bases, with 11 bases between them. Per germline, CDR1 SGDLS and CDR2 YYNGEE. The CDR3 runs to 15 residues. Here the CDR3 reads CASSRSQGSNQPQHF. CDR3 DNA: TGTGCCAGCAGCAGGTCCCAGGGTAGCAATCAGCCCCAGCATTTT.

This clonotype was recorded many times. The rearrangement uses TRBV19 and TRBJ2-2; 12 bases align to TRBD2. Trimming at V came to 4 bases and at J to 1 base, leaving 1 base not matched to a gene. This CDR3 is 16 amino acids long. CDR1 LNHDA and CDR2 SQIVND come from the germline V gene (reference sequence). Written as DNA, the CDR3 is TGTGCCAGTAGTACTAGCGGGGGGGTGAACACCGGGGAGCTGTTTTTT. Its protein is CASSTSGGVNTGELFF.

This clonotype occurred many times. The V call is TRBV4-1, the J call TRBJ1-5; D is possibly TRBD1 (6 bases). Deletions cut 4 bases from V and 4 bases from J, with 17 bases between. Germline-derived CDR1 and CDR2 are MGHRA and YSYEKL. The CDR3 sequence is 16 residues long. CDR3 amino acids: CASSPLGGHGNQPQHF. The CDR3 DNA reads TGCGCCAGCAGCCCCCTAGGGGGGCACGGGAATCAGCCCCAGCATTTT.

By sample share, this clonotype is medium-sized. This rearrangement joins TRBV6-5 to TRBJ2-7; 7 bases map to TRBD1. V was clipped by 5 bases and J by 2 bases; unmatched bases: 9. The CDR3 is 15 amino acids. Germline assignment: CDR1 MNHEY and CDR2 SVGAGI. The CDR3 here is CASSVGQVTPYEQYF. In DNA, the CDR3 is TGTGCCAGCAGTGTAGGACAGGTTACCCCCTACGAGCAGTACTTC.

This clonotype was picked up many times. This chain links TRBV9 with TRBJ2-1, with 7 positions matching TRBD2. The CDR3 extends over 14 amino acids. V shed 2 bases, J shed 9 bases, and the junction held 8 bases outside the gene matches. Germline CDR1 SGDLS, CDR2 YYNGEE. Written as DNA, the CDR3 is TGTGCCAGCAGCGTTGGGGGAGGGCCTCTTGAGCAGTTCTTC. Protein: CASSVGGGPLEQFF.